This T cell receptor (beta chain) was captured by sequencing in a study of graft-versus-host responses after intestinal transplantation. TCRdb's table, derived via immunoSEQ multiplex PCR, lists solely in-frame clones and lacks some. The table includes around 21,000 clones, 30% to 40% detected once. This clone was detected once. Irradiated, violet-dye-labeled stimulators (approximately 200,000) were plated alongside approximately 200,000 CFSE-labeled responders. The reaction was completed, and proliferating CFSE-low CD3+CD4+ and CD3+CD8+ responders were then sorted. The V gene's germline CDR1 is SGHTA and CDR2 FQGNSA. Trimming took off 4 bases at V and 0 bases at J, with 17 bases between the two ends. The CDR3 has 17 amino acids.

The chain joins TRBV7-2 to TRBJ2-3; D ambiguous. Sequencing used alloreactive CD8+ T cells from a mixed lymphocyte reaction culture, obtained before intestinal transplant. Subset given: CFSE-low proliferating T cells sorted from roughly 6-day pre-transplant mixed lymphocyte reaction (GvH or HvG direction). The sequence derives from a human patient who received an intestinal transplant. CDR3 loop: CASSYPQYFTSTDTQYF. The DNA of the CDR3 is TGTGCCAGCAGCTATCCACAGTATTTTACTAGCACAGATACGCAGTATTTT.